These T cell receptor beta chains were read from a single sample in a study of T cell repertoires in cytomegalovirus infection. TCRdb itself ran the reads through MiXCR, one entry per CDR3 protein. The sample includes roughly 300,000 distinct CDR3 sequences, over 20% of them seen just once. Specimen: PBMCs. All receptors derive from a human donor in good health (CMV status not recorded). Some clones in this sample may be carry-over from other donors' samples. CDR3s include the opening cysteine and the closing phenylalanine or tryptophan. Each record gives: D gene, J gene, V gene, clone size, CDR3 protein, CDR3 DNA. The D gene is left open where the match is weak. Clone size appears in some rows only: once, few, many, or a class for an expanded clone.

d_gene: NA; j_gene: TRBJ2-3; v_gene: TRBV20-1; abundance: NA; CDR3aa: CSIRRSGTDTQYF; CDR3nt: TGCAGTATTCGTAGGAGTGGCACAGATACGCAGTATTTT
d_gene: NA; j_gene: TRBJ2-2; v_gene: TRBV6-5; abundance: few; CDR3aa: CASSLSLGGELFF; CDR3nt: TGTGCCAGCAGTTTGAGTCTGGGCGGGGAGCTGTTTTTT
d_gene: TRBD1; j_gene: TRBJ1-6; v_gene: TRBV6-2/TRBV6-3; abundance: NA; CDR3aa: CASSYTGTGYSPLHF; CDR3nt: TGTGCCAGCAGTTACACCGGGACAGGCTATTCACCCCTCCACTTT
d_gene: NA; j_gene: TRBJ2-5; v_gene: TRBV7-6; abundance: many; CDR3aa: CASSLVPFGETQYF; CDR3nt: TGTGCCAGCAGCTTAGTCCCCTTCGGAGAGACCCAGTACTTC
d_gene: TRBD1; j_gene: TRBJ1-5; v_gene: TRBV7-2; abundance: many; CDR3aa: CASSLLQGGNQPQHF; CDR3nt: TGTGCCAGCAGCTTATTACAGGGGGGCAATCAGCCCCAGCATTTT
d_gene: NA; j_gene: TRBJ2-1; v_gene: TRBV9; abundance: few; CDR3aa: CASSVVQGGYNEQFF; CDR3nt: TGTGCCAGCAGCGTAGTCCAGGGGGGATACAATGAGCAGTTCTTC
d_gene: TRBD2; j_gene: TRBJ2-7; v_gene: TRBV6-6; abundance: few; CDR3aa: CASRTGTSGAYEQYF; CDR3nt: TGTGCCAGCAGGACCGGGACTAGCGGTGCCTACGAGCAGTACTTC
d_gene: TRBD1; j_gene: TRBJ2-7; v_gene: TRBV7-2; abundance: many; CDR3aa: CASSPDRGQYEQYF; CDR3nt: TGTGCCAGCAGCCCCGACAGGGGGCAGTACGAGCAGTACTTC
d_gene: NA; j_gene: TRBJ2-5; v_gene: TRBV2; abundance: NA; CDR3aa: CAGGEVQETQYF; CDR3nt: TGTGCCGGAGGGGAGGTTCAAGAGACCCAGTACTTC
d_gene: TRBD2; j_gene: TRBJ2-7; v_gene: TRBV10-3; abundance: few; CDR3aa: CAISESLAGEQYF; CDR3nt: TGTGCCATCAGTGAGTCCTTAGCGGGCGAGCAGTACTTC
d_gene: TRBD2; j_gene: TRBJ2-7; v_gene: TRBV15; abundance: NA; CDR3aa: CATSLELAGTHEQYF; CDR3nt: TGTGCCACCAGCCTGGAACTAGCGGGGACTCACGAGCAGTACTTC
d_gene: NA; j_gene: TRBJ1-1; v_gene: TRBV6-6; abundance: once; CDR3aa: CAGRTGNEAFF; CDR3nt: TGTGCCGGAAGAACAGGGAATGAAGCTTTCTTT
d_gene: NA; j_gene: TRBJ2-5; v_gene: TRBV5-1; abundance: few; CDR3aa: CASRWGEETQYF; CDR3nt: TGCGCCAGCAGATGGGGGGAAGAGACCCAGTACTTC
d_gene: TRBD1; j_gene: TRBJ2-1; v_gene: TRBV6-2/TRBV6-3; abundance: NA; CDR3aa: CASKRTGGAEQFF; CDR3nt: TGTGCCAGCAAAAGGACAGGGGGCGCCGAGCAGTTCTTC
d_gene: TRBD1; j_gene: TRBJ1-1; v_gene: TRBV5-1; abundance: NA; CDR3aa: CASSTGTGYDTEAFF; CDR3nt: TGCGCCAGCAGCACCGGGACAGGGTATGATACTGAAGCTTTCTTT
d_gene: TRBD1; j_gene: TRBJ1-3; v_gene: TRBV12-3/TRBV12-4; abundance: NA; CDR3aa: CASSFGYRQGSGNTIYF; CDR3nt: TGTGCCAGCAGTTTTGGGTATAGACAGGGATCTGGAAACACCATATATTTT
d_gene: NA; j_gene: TRBJ2-3; v_gene: TRBV19; abundance: NA; CDR3aa: CASSIGGTDTQYF; CDR3nt: TGTGCCAGTAGTATCGGGGGCACAGATACGCAGTATTTT
d_gene: NA; j_gene: TRBJ2-3; v_gene: TRBV7-2; abundance: many; CDR3aa: CASSPWVDTQYF; CDR3nt: TGTGCCAGCAGCCCCTGGGTAGATACGCAGTATTTT
d_gene: NA; j_gene: TRBJ2-3; v_gene: TRBV25-1; abundance: NA; CDR3aa: CASSELSGASTDTQYF; CDR3nt: TGTGCCAGCAGTGAATTGTCAGGGGCCAGCACAGATACGCAGTATTTT
d_gene: NA; j_gene: TRBJ2-2; v_gene: TRBV11-2; abundance: NA; CDR3aa: CASSLYTRTGELFF; CDR3nt: TGTGCCAGCAGCTTGTATACTAGGACCGGGGAGCTGTTTTTT
d_gene: NA; j_gene: TRBJ2-7; v_gene: TRBV28; abundance: NA; CDR3aa: CASSPEGGPSYEQYF; CDR3nt: TGTGCCAGCAGCCCAGAGGGGGGCCCGTCTTACGAGCAGTACTTC
d_gene: NA; j_gene: TRBJ2-3; v_gene: TRBV9; abundance: few; CDR3aa: CASSAQLGTDTQYF; CDR3nt: TGTGCCAGCAGCGCCCAACTAGGAACAGATACGCAGTATTTT
d_gene: NA; j_gene: TRBJ2-7; v_gene: TRBV9; abundance: NA; CDR3aa: CASSPPARPHEQYF; CDR3nt: TGTGCCAGCAGCCCACCCGCGCGACCCCACGAGCAGTACTTC
d_gene: NA; j_gene: TRBJ1-2; v_gene: TRBV11-2; abundance: NA; CDR3aa: CASRREGGDSNKGGYTF; CDR3nt: TGTGCCAGCAGACGAGAGGGGGGGGACTCGAATAAAGGCGGCTACACCTTC
d_gene: NA; j_gene: TRBJ2-2; v_gene: TRBV2; abundance: many; CDR3aa: CASSAGLQNTGELFF; CDR3nt: TGTGCCAGCAGTGCGGGACTTCAGAACACCGGGGAGCTGTTTTTT
d_gene: NA; j_gene: TRBJ2-3; v_gene: TRBV4-3; abundance: NA; CDR3aa: CASSQDFQGSNSDTQYF; CDR3nt: TGCGCCAGCAGCCAAGATTTCCAAGGGAGTAATTCAGATACGCAGTATTTT
d_gene: TRBD1; j_gene: TRBJ1-4; v_gene: TRBV7-2; abundance: many; CDR3aa: CASSPRTGGAGNEKLFF; CDR3nt: TGTGCCAGCAGCCCCCGGACAGGGGGCGCGGGTAATGAAAAACTGTTTTTT
d_gene: TRBD2; j_gene: TRBJ2-1; v_gene: TRBV28; abundance: NA; CDR3aa: CASSRTRLALHNEQFF; CDR3nt: TGTGCCAGCAGCCGAACGAGACTAGCGTTACACAATGAGCAGTTCTTC
d_gene: NA; j_gene: TRBJ1-6; v_gene: TRBV6-6; abundance: NA; CDR3aa: CASSYSPWTDALPLHF; CDR3nt: TGTGCCAGCAGTTACTCGCCTTGGACAGATGCTTTACCCCTCCACTTT
d_gene: NA; j_gene: TRBJ1-1; v_gene: TRBV29-1; abundance: once; CDR3aa: CSVEWRTNTEAFF; CDR3nt: TGCAGCGTTGAGTGGAGGACTAACACTGAAGCTTTCTTT
d_gene: TRBD2; j_gene: TRBJ2-1; v_gene: TRBV28; abundance: once; CDR3aa: CASSPRTSGGASVRGEQFF; CDR3nt: TGTGCCAGCAGTCCTCGGACTAGCGGGGGGGCCTCGGTAAGAGGAGAGCAGTTCTTC
d_gene: NA; j_gene: TRBJ1-1; v_gene: TRBV7-9; abundance: many; CDR3aa: CASSLDRQAAPEAFF; CDR3nt: TGTGCCAGCAGCTTAGATCGACAGGCCGCCCCTGAAGCTTTCTTT
d_gene: NA; j_gene: TRBJ1-5; v_gene: TRBV24-1; abundance: few; CDR3aa: CATSDLDGVNQPQHF; CDR3nt: TGTGCCACCAGTGACCTCGACGGTGTAAATCAGCCCCAGCATTTT
d_gene: NA; j_gene: TRBJ1-5; v_gene: TRBV27; abundance: NA; CDR3aa: CASSPAIDRELKPQHF; CDR3nt: TGTGCCAGCAGTCCCGCAATTGACAGAGAGCTTAAGCCCCAGCATTTT
d_gene: NA; j_gene: TRBJ2-1; v_gene: TRBV6-1; abundance: NA; CDR3aa: CASSELGVEQFF; CDR3nt: TGTGCCAGCAGTGAATTAGGGGTTGAGCAGTTCTTC
d_gene: TRBD2; j_gene: TRBJ2-7; v_gene: TRBV6-6; abundance: many; CDR3aa: CASSYVGTRDEQYF; CDR3nt: TGTGCCAGCAGTTACGTCGGGACTAGGGACGAGCAGTACTTC
d_gene: TRBD2; j_gene: TRBJ2-1; v_gene: TRBV7-2; abundance: NA; CDR3aa: CASRSRLAGGNNEQFF; CDR3nt: TGTGCCAGCAGGTCACGACTAGCGGGAGGGAACAATGAGCAGTTCTTC
d_gene: NA; j_gene: TRBJ2-5; v_gene: TRBV23-1; abundance: NA; CDR3aa: CARGRAQETQYF; CDR3nt: TGCGCCAGGGGACGTGCTCAAGAGACCCAGTACTTC
d_gene: NA; j_gene: TRBJ2-3; v_gene: TRBV24-1; abundance: few; CDR3aa: CATSDSTGGGSTDTQYF; CDR3nt: TGTGCCACCAGTGATTCGACAGGAGGGGGTAGCACAGATACGCAGTATTTT
d_gene: NA; j_gene: TRBJ1-5; v_gene: TRBV11-2; abundance: NA; CDR3aa: CASSLQFSNQPQHF; CDR3nt: TGTGCCAGCAGCTTACAGTTTAGCAATCAGCCCCAGCATTTT
d_gene: NA; j_gene: TRBJ2-7; v_gene: TRBV19; abundance: NA; CDR3aa: CASSIRPGSYEQYF; CDR3nt: TGTGCCAGTAGTATAAGGCCGGGGTCCTACGAGCAGTACTTC
d_gene: TRBD2; j_gene: TRBJ2-7; v_gene: TRBV7-6; abundance: few; CDR3aa: CASSPLAGQIYEQYF; CDR3nt: TGTGCCAGCAGTCCACTAGCGGGTCAGATCTACGAGCAGTACTTC
d_gene: NA; j_gene: TRBJ1-2; v_gene: TRBV9; abundance: NA; CDR3aa: CASSVNPAYGYTF; CDR3nt: TGTGCCAGCAGCGTAAATCCGGCCTATGGCTACACCTTC
d_gene: NA; j_gene: TRBJ1-2; v_gene: TRBV2; abundance: many; CDR3aa: CASSENRADGYTF; CDR3nt: TGTGCCAGCAGTGAAAACAGGGCCGATGGCTACACCTTC
d_gene: TRBD2; j_gene: TRBJ2-3; v_gene: TRBV20-1; abundance: few; CDR3aa: CSASNGAGANTQYF; CDR3nt: TGCAGTGCTAGTAACGGGGCGGGAGCGAATACGCAGTATTTT
d_gene: NA; j_gene: TRBJ2-7; v_gene: TRBV7-2; abundance: many; CDR3aa: CASSLFRATYTGNEQYF; CDR3nt: TGTGCCAGCAGTCTATTTCGAGCGACCTACACTGGGAACGAGCAGTACTTC
d_gene: NA; j_gene: TRBJ1-5; v_gene: TRBV29-1; abundance: few; CDR3aa: CSASSGGWQPQHF; CDR3nt: TGCAGCGCTTCTTCTGGGGGGTGGCAGCCCCAGCATTTT
d_gene: NA; j_gene: TRBJ1-6; v_gene: TRBV20-1; abundance: NA; CDR3aa: CSARRHRQTHYNSPLHF; CDR3nt: TGCAGTGCTAGACGACACCGACAGACACACTATAATTCACCCCTCCACTTT